The clone carrying this TCR beta chain was seen a few times. Its antigen remains unknown. No fewer than 5.5 micrograms of total RNA were isolated from every sample. The data originate from a study of blood T cells in healthy people across ages. Whole-study findings and limits: Those diversity estimates obtained from one million T cells were thought to be underestimates. There was no known CMV status for donors, so expanded clonotype changes were possibly confounded.

A sample-barcoded 5' primer and a J-beta primer mix were used in a second PCR of roughly 6 to 11 cycles. Every cDNA molecule bore a tag from a template-switch adaptor containing 12 random nucleotides. TCRdb passed the 5' RACE reads through MiXCR, listing each CDR3 protein once. The sample lists hundreds of thousands of distinct CDR3 sequences, 58% occurring once. Germline-derived CDR1 and CDR2 are MNHEY and SVGEGT. This CDR3 has 15 residues. The V end lost 2 bases, the J end lost 0 bases, and 9 bases lay between the germline ends. Sequences were obtained from blood. This clonotype was sampled from a man aged 30 to 45 in good health. The chain links TRBV6-2 or TRBV6-3 to TRBJ2-3, with a tentative D call TRBD2 (5 bases). The chain's CDR3 is CASSYGSESTDTQYF. The CDR3 DNA sequence: TGTGCCAGCAGTTACGGGAGCGAGAGCACAGATACGCAGTATTTT.